This entry lists 27 T cell receptor beta chains sequenced from one sample in a study of T cells in Graves' hyperthyroidism and ophthalmopathy. TCR beta CDR3 sequences were amplified from RNA transcripts. An initial round of RT-PCR targeting the TCR CDR3 relied on the HTBI primer set. A single record per CDR3 protein comes from TCRdb applying MiXCR to the multiplex PCR reads. The table records 250,000 to 350,000 distinct CDR3 sequences, 20% to 25% of them present only once. Sequencing input: blood. These receptors came from a man younger than 45 with Graves' ophthalmopathy.

The J gene is TRBJ2-1, the V gene TRBV15; possible D gene TRBD2, 6 bases. This CDR3 region has 15 residues. Deletions cut 5 bases from V and 4 bases from J, with 15 bases between. Germline V lookup: CDR1 LNHNV, CDR2 YYDKDF (reference sequence). The CDR3: CATSAGPEGYNEQFF. The CDR3, as DNA: TGTGCCACCAGCGCAGGTCCGGAGGGGTACAATGAGCAGTTCTTC.

This clonotype was seen at least ten times. This sequence joins TRBV28 and TRBJ1-5; a possible D gene is TRBD1 (5 bases). Trimming took 7 bases from V and 0 from J, leaving 7 bases between them. The CDR3 sequence is 13 residues long. The germline V gene encodes CDR1 MDHEN and CDR2 SYDVKM. DNA of the CDR3: TGTGCCAGCAAAGACAGTAGCAATCAGCCCCAGCATTTT. It codes for CASKDSSNQPQHF.

This rearrangement joins TRBV7-8 to TRBJ1-3, with TRBD1 matching over 8 bases. Germline trimming cut 4 bases from V and 4 bases from J; bases unmatched to any gene: 6. Germline V gives CDR1 SGHVS, CDR2 FQNEAQ. CDR3 length: 15 residues. As DNA, the CDR3 is TGTGCCAGCAGCTCTCCGGGACAGGTGGGAAACACCATATATTTT. Amino acid sequence: CASSSPGQVGNTIYF.

This clonotype was seen repeatedly, ten times or more. The chain has TRBV7-9 and TRBJ2-1; 7 bases map to TRBD2. The ends lost 5 bases at V and 3 bases at J; junction bases unmatched: 7. CDR3 length: 15 residues. The germline V gene encodes CDR1 SEHNR and CDR2 FQNEAQ (reference sequence). The CDR3 DNA is TGTGCCAGCAGCCAAGGGGCGGGAGACTACAATGAGCAGTTCTTC. Translated: CASSQGAGDYNEQFF.

V gene TRBV3-1 combines with J gene TRBJ2-7, with a tentative D call TRBD2 (6 bases). Looked up from germline, CDR1 is LGHDT and CDR2 is YNNKEL (reference sequence). With 4 bases removed from V and 2 bases from J, the gap between germline ends came to 15 bases. CDR3 length: 15 residues. Written as DNA, the CDR3 is TGTGCCAGCAGCCGGTCGGCCGGGGGAGCCTACGAGCAGTACTTC. Its translation: CASSRSAGGAYEQYF.

This clonotype was counted ten times or more. The V gene is TRBV18, the J gene TRBJ2-5, with 9 bases identical to TRBD1. Trimming at V came to 3 bases and at J to 6 bases, leaving 8 bases not matched to a gene. The CDR3 has 15 amino acids. Germline-derived CDR1 and CDR2 are KGHSH and LQKENI. This CDR3 is CASSPAGQGVKTQYF. The CDR3 DNA follows: TGTGCCAGCTCACCCGCGGGACAGGGAGTAAAGACCCAGTACTTC. Looking up the rest from reference TRBV18 and TRBJ2-5 gives the full variable domain: NAGVMQNPRHLVRRRGQEARLRCSPMKGHSHVYWYRQLPEEGLKFMVYLQKENIIDESGMPKERFSAEFPKEGPSILRIQQVVRGDSAAYFCASSPAGQGVKTQYFGPGTRLLVL.

The genes are TRBV27 and TRBJ2-5, with 10 bases matching TRBD2. The V gene end was trimmed by 3 bases and the J gene end by 1 base; junction bases not matched to a gene: 11. Looked up from germline, CDR1 is MNHEY and CDR2 is SMNVEV (reference sequence). The CDR3 has 18 amino acids. CDR3 nucleotide sequence: TGTGCCAGCAGTTTGCTAGCGGGAGATATTCAGGCCCAAGAGACCCAGTACTTC. It translates to CASSLLAGDIQAQETQYF.

The table lists this clonotype with many counts. The rearrangement uses TRBV7-6 and TRBJ2-1; D remains unclear. The CDR3 runs 13 residues. From germline, CDR1 is SGHVS and CDR2 FNYEAQ. V lost 5 bases, J lost 6 bases, and 11 bases lay in between. In nucleotides, the CDR3 is TGTGCCAGCAGCCCCACTTCGGTCAATGAGCAGTTCTTC. This encodes CASSPTSVNEQFF. Drawing the rest from reference TRBV7-6 and TRBJ2-1, the complete variable domain is GAGVSQSPRYKVTKRGQDVALRCDPISGHVSLYWYRQALGQGPEFLTYFNYEAQQDKSGLPNDRFSAERPEGSISTLTIQRTEQRDSAMYRCASSPTSVNEQFFGPGTRLTVL.

This clonotype was recorded many times. CDR3 amino acids: CASRAGWIYEQYF. DNA for the CDR3: TGTGCCAGCAGGGCAGGGTGGATCTACGAGCAGTACTTC. V is TRBV6-1 and J is TRBJ2-7; maybe TRBD1 (5 bases). V was cut by 6 bases and J by 3 bases, with 12 bases left in between. Germline-derived CDR1 and CDR2 are MNHNS and SASEGT. There are 13 residues in the CDR3.

Many counts were recorded for this clonotype. The chain recombines TRBV18 with TRBJ2-3; D gene unclear. CDR1 is KGHSH and CDR2 is LQKENI in the germline V gene. The CDR3 runs 14 residues. V gave up 3 bases and J gave up 0 bases, with 7 bases separating them. The CDR3 region has the DNA TGTGCCAGCTCACCTGGACGGAGCACAGATACGCAGTATTTT. Amino acids: CASSPGRSTDTQYF.

The V call is TRBV7-9, the J call TRBJ2-2; perhaps TRBD2 as D (6 bases). The CDR3 runs 15 residues. Germline CDR1 and CDR2: SEHNR and FQNEAQ (reference sequence). The V end lost 4 bases, the J end lost 2 bases, and 11 bases lay between the germline ends. CDR3 loop: CASSWRGTNTGELFF. The CDR3, as DNA: TGTGCCAGCAGCTGGCGCGGGACCAACACCGGGGAGCTGTTTTTT.

This clonotype was found a few times. The chain links TRBV12-3 or TRBV12-4 to TRBJ1-2, with 9 bases matching TRBD1. Germline trimming cut 5 bases from V and 6 bases from J; bases unmatched to any gene: 10. The CDR3 runs to 15 residues. The CDR3 nucleotides are TGTGCCAGCAGTGCCGCGGGACAGGGCGTTCATGGCTACACCTTC. It translates to CASSAAGQGVHGYTF.

In its sample, this clonotype was seen many times. The chain joins TRBV2 to TRBJ2-1; D gene ambiguous. The germline V gene encodes CDR1 SNHLY and CDR2 FYNNEI. V dropped 6 bases and J dropped 8 bases, with 11 bases sitting between them. The length of the CDR3 is 12 residues. CDR3 sequence (DNA): TGTGCCAGCAGCCTAGGAATGGATGAGCAGTTCTTC. It yields the protein CASSLGMDEQFF. The full variable domain, its missing parts supplied by reference TRBV2 and TRBJ2-1, is EPEVTQTPSHQVTQMGQEVILRCVPISNHLYFYWYRQILGQKVEFLVSFYNNEISEKSEIFDDQFSVERPDGSNFTLKIRSTKLEDSAMYFCASSLGMDEQFFGPGTRLTVL.

This clonotype was counted a few times. The chain carries TRBV9 and TRBJ1-6, with D unresolved. Deletions cut 4 bases from V and 9 bases from J, with 14 bases between. Per germline, CDR1 SGDLS and CDR2 YYNGEE. This CDR3 is 14 amino acids long. The CDR3 sequence is CASSPLFKGSPLHF. CDR3 nucleotides: TGTGCCAGCAGCCCTCTTTTTAAAGGTTCACCCCTCCACTTT. The full variable domain, with the rest looked up from reference TRBV9 and TRBJ1-6, is DSGVTQTPKHLITATGQRVTLRCSPRSGDLSVYWYQQSLDQGLQFLIQYYNGEERAKGNILERFSAQQFPDLHSELNLSSLELGDSALYFCASSPLFKGSPLHFGNGTRLTVT.

This clonotype was detected ten times or more. This chain uses TRBV12-3 or TRBV12-4 with TRBJ2-3; D might be TRBD2 (6 bases). The CDR3 extends over 17 amino acids. V gave up 7 bases and J gave up 0 bases, with 20 bases separating them. The CDR3 is CASTEAHRDSSTDTQYF. The DNA of the CDR3 is TGTGCCAGCACCGAGGCTCATAGGGACTCTAGCACAGATACGCAGTATTTT.

This clonotype was counted at least ten times. The genes are TRBV7-2 and TRBJ2-7; 8 bases map to TRBD2. After removal of 4 bases from V and 7 bases from J, the junction contained 18 bases not matched to a gene. CDR1 and CDR2 from the germline V gene are SGHTA and FQGNSA. The CDR3 runs to 17 residues. CDR3 loop: CASSSRGGGLVAGEQYF. CDR3 DNA: TGTGCCAGCAGCTCGAGGGGCGGGGGGCTAGTGGCCGGGGAGCAGTACTTC. Based on the CDR3 plus reference TRBV7-2 and TRBJ2-7, the full variable domain is GAGVSQSPSNKVTEKGKDVELRCDPISGHTALYWYRQSLGQGLEFLIYFQGNSAPDKSGLPSDRFSAERTGGSVSTLTIQRTQQEDSAVYLCASSSRGGGLVAGEQYFGPGTRLTVT.

This clonotype was seen ten or more times. This chain joins TRBV2 and TRBJ2-5, with 12 bases fitting TRBD2. Trimming at V came to 5 bases and at J to 3 bases, leaving 4 bases not matched to a gene. Germline loops: CDR1 SNHLY, CDR2 FYNNEI. The CDR3 length is 15 residues. The DNA for the CDR3 is TGTGCCAGCAGTTCCAGGACTAGCGGGAAAGAGACCCAGTACTTC. Amino acids: CASSSRTSGKETQYF. The variable domain in full, completed from reference TRBV2 and TRBJ2-5, reads EPEVTQTPSHQVTQMGQEVILRCVPISNHLYFYWYRQILGQKVEFLVSFYNNEISEKSEIFDDQFSVERPDGSNFTLKIRSTKLEDSAMYFCASSSRTSGKETQYFGPGTRLLVL.

This clonotype was seen once. The chain couples TRBV10-1 to TRBJ2-1, with 8 bases that match TRBD2. From germline, CDR1 is WNHNN and CDR2 SYGVQD (reference sequence). The CDR3 length is 14 residues. The V gene end was trimmed by 3 bases and the J gene end by 9 bases; junction bases not matched to a gene: 7. The CDR3 is CASSDSAGAAEQFF. Written as DNA, the CDR3 is TGCGCCAGCAGTGACTCAGCGGGAGCGGCTGAGCAGTTCTTC.

The chain couples TRBV12-5 to TRBJ1-5; D uncertain. This CDR3 contains 12 residues. Between the trimmed V and J ends, which lost 1 base and 5 bases, there was a span of 3 bases. Per the germline V gene, CDR1 is LGHNT and CDR2 is FRNRAP. The CDR3 region is CASGLADQPQHF. In DNA form, the CDR3 reads TGTGCTAGTGGTTTGGCCGATCAGCCCCAGCATTTT.

The rearrangement joins TRBV12-3 or TRBV12-4 to TRBJ1-1; 8 bases align to TRBD1. The CDR3 extends over 14 amino acids. The V gene end was trimmed by 0 bases and the J gene end by 4 bases; junction bases not matched to a gene: 1. The CDR3 reads CASSLATGGTEAFF. CDR3 in DNA: TGTGCCAGCAGTTTAGCCACAGGGGGCACTGAAGCTTTCTTT.

This clonotype was recorded many times. The genes are TRBV12-3 or TRBV12-4 and TRBJ2-3; 11 bases are shared with TRBD2. The CDR3 sequence is 16 residues long. The V and J ends lost 4 bases and 4 bases, in that order; junction bases with no gene match: 7. The CDR3 DNA follows: TGTGCCAGCAGTTCGCTACTAGCGGGAGAGGCAGATACGCAGTATTTT. Translating it yields CASSSLLAGEADTQYF.

At least ten counts were recorded for this clonotype. The chain links TRBV2 to TRBJ2-3; TRBD2 is a possible D gene (6 bases). The CDR3 contains 14 residues. Per germline, CDR1 SNHLY and CDR2 FYNNEI. V lost 10 bases and J 0 bases, leaving 14 bases between the germline ends. The CDR3 sequence is CANAGPPSTDTQYF. The CDR3 coding sequence is TGTGCCAATGCGGGACCCCCTAGCACAGATACGCAGTATTTT.

The rearrangement joins TRBV27 to TRBJ2-7; D gene unclear. The length of the CDR3 is 14 residues. Trimming shortened V by 7 bases and J by 3 bases, and 16 bases separated the two germline ends. Germline CDR1 reads MNHEY; CDR2 reads SMNVEV (reference sequence). CDR3 coding DNA: TGTGCCAGCAAGGCTCTAACCAACTTCTACGAGCAGTACTTC. Protein product: CASKALTNFYEQYF.

This clonotype has more than one count but fewer than ten. The V and J genes are TRBV27 and TRBJ2-2, with 12 nucleotides matching TRBD2. Germline-derived CDR1 and CDR2 are MNHEY and SMNVEV (reference sequence). Germline trimming cut 5 bases from V and 4 bases from J; bases unmatched to any gene: 2. The CDR3 extends over 15 amino acids. CDR3 nucleotide sequence: TGTGCCAGCAGTCCGACTAGCGGGGGCACCGGGGAGCTGTTTTTT. Protein product: CASSPTSGGTGELFF.

This clonotype has more than one count but fewer than ten. The chain employs TRBV6-1 and TRBJ1-3, with D unresolved. Germline assignment: CDR1 MNHNS and CDR2 SASEGT. This CDR3 is 15 amino acids long. V lost 5 bases to trimming and J lost 4 bases, with 15 bases between them. This CDR3 reads CASSRLRGPGNTIYF. CDR3 coding DNA: TGTGCCAGCAGTCGCCTAAGAGGGCCGGGAAACACCATATATTTT.

The chain couples TRBV7-3 to TRBJ2-5; 12 bases align to TRBD2. The CDR3 spans 14 residues. Germline V CDR1 and CDR2: SGHTA, FQGTGA. J gave up 14 bases and V 0 bases, and 7 bases lay outside the gene matches. The CDR3 DNA reads as TGTGCCAGCAGCTTAACACTAGCGGGAGGACAACTATACTTC. This sequence encodes CASSLTLAGGQLYF.

This clonotype has a count of ten or more. The rearrangement uses TRBV5-1 and TRBJ1-2, with a weak D call TRBD1 (5 bases). Trimming removed 1 base at V and 5 bases at J, with 12 bases between. Looked up from germline, CDR1 is SGHRS and CDR2 is YFSETQ. The CDR3 consists of 14 residues. CDR3 region: CASSLSGGQYGYTF. The DNA for the CDR3 is TGCGCCAGCAGCTTGAGCGGTGGACAATATGGCTACACCTTC.